A selection of T cell receptor beta chains follows, all from one sample in a study of blood T cell repertoires in COVID-19. The protocol was immunoSEQ multiplex PCR, while the TCRdb copy is restricted to in-frame clones and leaves out a portion. The profile shows about 200,000 clones, 82% of them singletons. Sequenced sample: peripheral blood. The receptor source for this set is a woman older than 75 with COVID-19, enrolled during active disease. Each CDR3 is given with its conserved first and last residue. The order of the fields is D gene, J gene, clone size, V gene, CDR3 DNA, CDR3 protein. The D gene is left open where the match is weak. Part of the rows lack a size; the others show once, few, many or a class for expanded clones.

D: NA; J: TRBJ1-5; size: NA; V: TRBV6-5; DNA: TGTGCCAGCGACCCCTGGGGAGATCAGCCCCAGCATTTT; CDR3: CASDPWGDQPQHF
D: NA; J: TRBJ1-6; size: NA; V: TRBV6-5; DNA: TGTGCCAGCAGTTACGGGCAGCTCTCCTATAATTCACCCCTCCACTTT; CDR3: CASSYGQLSYNSPLHF
D: NA; J: TRBJ1-5; size: NA; V: TRBV7-2; DNA: TGTGCCAGCAGCTTAGCGGGACTCGGGGGGCGGCCCCAGCATTTT; CDR3: CASSLAGLGGRPQHF
D: NA; J: TRBJ1-2; size: NA; V: TRBV6-5; DNA: TGTGCCAGCAGTCAAACCGGGAAGAACTATGGCTACACCTTC; CDR3: CASSQTGKNYGYTF
D: NA; J: TRBJ1-2; size: NA; V: TRBV6-4; DNA: TGTGCCAGCAGTGACATCAGGTCTTACTATGGCTACACCTTC; CDR3: CASSDIRSYYGYTF
D: NA; J: TRBJ2-7; size: NA; V: TRBV19; DNA: TGTGCCAGTAGTTTCACTAGGGCCTACGAGCAGTACTTC; CDR3: CASSFTRAYEQYF
D: NA; J: TRBJ2-5; size: NA; V: TRBV6-5; DNA: TGTGCCAGCAGAACCGGGGTAAAAGAGACCCAGTACTTC; CDR3: CASRTGVKETQYF
D: NA; J: TRBJ1-3; size: NA; V: TRBV27; DNA: TGTGCCAGCGCCCCGGTTTCATCTGGAAACACCATATATTTT; CDR3: CASAPVSSGNTIYF
D: NA; J: TRBJ1-5; size: NA; V: TRBV6-5; DNA: TGTGCCAGCAGTTACAGGGGTGGCAATCAGCCCCAGCATTTT; CDR3: CASSYRGGNQPQHF
D: TRBD1; J: TRBJ1-2; size: NA; V: TRBV10-3; DNA: TGTGCCATCAGCGACAGGGGCTATGGCTACACCTTC; CDR3: CAISDRGYGYTF
D: NA; J: TRBJ2-3; size: once; V: TRBV7-9; DNA: TGTGCCAGCACCTTCCTAGATACGCAGTATTTT; CDR3: CASTFLDTQYF
D: NA; J: TRBJ1-1; size: NA; V: TRBV5-1; DNA: TGCGCCAGCAGTTCAACAGGGAAGAACACTGAAGCTTTCTTT; CDR3: CASSSTGKNTEAFF
D: TRBD2; J: TRBJ2-4; size: NA; V: TRBV12-5; DNA: TGTGCTAGTGCCCAGGGACTAGCGGGAGGGCCGGCCAAAAACATTCAGTACTTC; CDR3: CASAQGLAGGPAKNIQYF
D: NA; J: TRBJ1-1; size: NA; V: TRBV2; DNA: TGTGCCAGCAGCAACCGGGACAAGGCCCTTACCTTTACTGAAGCTTTCTTT; CDR3: CASSNRDKALTFTEAFF
D: NA; J: TRBJ2-3; size: NA; V: TRBV5-1; DNA: TGCGCCAGCAGCAAACAGGGTGTCACAGATACGCAGTATTTT; CDR3: CASSKQGVTDTQYF
D: TRBD1; J: TRBJ1-2; size: NA; V: TRBV6-5; DNA: TGTGCCAGCAGTAGAGGACAGGGAATCTATGGCTACACCTTC; CDR3: CASSRGQGIYGYTF
D: NA; J: TRBJ2-3; size: NA; V: TRBV2; DNA: TGTGCCAGCAGTGCCCGTTACACAGATACGCAGTATTTT; CDR3: CASSARYTDTQYF
D: TRBD2; J: TRBJ2-3; size: NA; V: TRBV18; DNA: TGTGCCAGCTCACCACCGGGACTAGCAACGGGCACAGATACGCAGTATTTT; CDR3: CASSPPGLATGTDTQYF
D: TRBD1; J: TRBJ1-1; size: NA; V: TRBV28; DNA: TGTGCCAGCTGGACAGGGACGGGGGTGAACACTGAAGCTTTCTTT; CDR3: CASWTGTGVNTEAFF
D: TRBD1; J: TRBJ1-1; size: NA; V: TRBV6-5; DNA: TGTGCCAGCAAAGTACAGGGGAGCGGCACTGAAGCTTTCTTT; CDR3: CASKVQGSGTEAFF
D: NA; J: TRBJ1-1; size: NA; V: TRBV5-1; DNA: TGCGCCAGCAGGACTACCGGGGGCACTGAAGCTTTCTTT; CDR3: CASRTTGGTEAFF
D: NA; J: TRBJ2-3; size: few; V: TRBV9; DNA: TGTGCCAGCAGCGTAGTTGCGGGAAGGACAGATACGCAGTATTTT; CDR3: CASSVVAGRTDTQYF
D: TRBD1; J: TRBJ1-2; size: NA; V: TRBV30; DNA: TGTGCCTGGATAAGACAGGGGGTCGGTTATGGCTACACCTTC; CDR3: CAWIRQGVGYGYTF
D: TRBD2; J: TRBJ2-7; size: NA; V: TRBV7-9; DNA: TGTGCCAGCAGCTTAGAACTAGCGGGAGGACTAGCAGCCTACGAGCAGTACTTC; CDR3: CASSLELAGGLAAYEQYF
D: TRBD2; J: TRBJ2-3; size: NA; V: TRBV10-3; DNA: TGTGCCATCAGTGAGTCGGGAACTAGCGCCTCTAGCACAGATACGCAGTATTTT; CDR3: CAISESGTSASSTDTQYF
D: NA; J: TRBJ1-1; size: NA; V: TRBV9; DNA: TGTGCCAGCAGCGAACCTGGAGGCCTCATGAACACTGAAGCTTTCTTT; CDR3: CASSEPGGLMNTEAFF
D: NA; J: TRBJ2-7; size: many; V: TRBV11-2; DNA: TGTGCCAGCACCCGGACTGATTTCTACGAGCAGTACTTC; CDR3: CASTRTDFYEQYF
D: NA; J: TRBJ2-7; size: NA; V: TRBV7-2; DNA: TGTGCCAGCAGCTTAGGTTCCGCGACGGGGCAGTACTTC; CDR3: CASSLGSATGQYF
D: NA; J: TRBJ1-4; size: NA; V: TRBV28; DNA: TGTGCCAGCAGGACCTTGGGGGGGGGTACTAATGAAAAACTGTTTTTT; CDR3: CASRTLGGGTNEKLFF
D: TRBD2; J: TRBJ2-7; size: NA; V: TRBV5-1; DNA: TGCGCCAGCAGCACGGTAGCGGGAGTAAGCTCCTACGAGCAGTACTTC; CDR3: CASSTVAGVSSYEQYF
D: TRBD1; J: TRBJ1-3; size: few; V: TRBV9; DNA: TGTGCCAGCAGCATAACGGGACAGGTGGTCTCTGGAAACACCATATATTTT; CDR3: CASSITGQVVSGNTIYF
D: TRBD1; J: TRBJ2-5; size: NA; V: TRBV27; DNA: TGTGCCAGCAGTTCCTGGACAGGCGAGACCCAGTACTTC; CDR3: CASSSWTGETQYF
D: NA; J: TRBJ1-1; size: NA; V: TRBV11-2; DNA: TGTGCCAGCGGCCAGGGGCAGTTGAACACTGAAGCTTTCTTT; CDR3: CASGQGQLNTEAFF
D: NA; J: TRBJ2-1; size: NA; V: TRBV18; DNA: TGTGCCAGCTCACCACAGATCTCCGGGAATGAGCAGTTCTTC; CDR3: CASSPQISGNEQFF
D: TRBD2; J: TRBJ2-1; size: NA; V: TRBV30; DNA: TGTGCCTGGAAACTAGCGGGGGCCTCGGGTGAGCAGTTCTTC; CDR3: CAWKLAGASGEQFF
D: NA; J: TRBJ1-1; size: NA; V: TRBV9; DNA: TGTGCCAGCGGATTTGGCCAGGAAACTGAAGCTTTCTTT; CDR3: CASGFGQETEAFF
D: TRBD1; J: TRBJ1-2; size: NA; V: TRBV6-5; DNA: TGTGCCAGCAGCAGACAGGGCCCTGGCTACACCTTC; CDR3: CASSRQGPGYTF
D: TRBD1; J: TRBJ1-1; size: NA; V: TRBV29-1; DNA: TGCAGCGTTGAAGGGTCTTGGACAGGGGGGAACACTGAAGCTTTCTTT; CDR3: CSVEGSWTGGNTEAFF
D: NA; J: TRBJ2-1; size: once; V: TRBV7-2; DNA: TGTGCCAGCGGGGGGATCCCGCCCGAAACGCACTTCTTC; CDR3: CASGGIPPETHFF
D: TRBD1; J: TRBJ2-2; size: NA; V: TRBV9; DNA: TGTGCCAGCAGCGCGACAGGGGTGGACACCGGGGAGCTGTTTTTT; CDR3: CASSATGVDTGELFF
D: NA; J: TRBJ1-3; size: NA; V: TRBV6-2/TRBV6-3; DNA: TGTGCCAGCAGTAACGCCCCGCAGGGAACGAGAGGAAACACCATATATTTT; CDR3: CASSNAPQGTRGNTIYF
D: NA; J: TRBJ1-3; size: NA; V: TRBV5-4; DNA: TGTGCCAGCAGCTTGGACAGGTCTGGAAACACCATATATTTT; CDR3: CASSLDRSGNTIYF
D: TRBD1; J: TRBJ2-1; size: NA; V: TRBV7-3; DNA: TGTGCCAGCAGCCTAACCGGGACAGTGCCCAATGAGCAGTTCTTC; CDR3: CASSLTGTVPNEQFF
D: NA; J: TRBJ2-1; size: NA; V: TRBV19; DNA: TGTGCCAGTAGTATAGGACGGGAGCCGGGCAATGAGCAGTTCTTC; CDR3: CASSIGREPGNEQFF
D: TRBD1; J: TRBJ2-7; size: once; V: TRBV28; DNA: TGTGCCAGCAGTTTAAGGTTGGGGGACAGCAAGTACTTC; CDR3: CASSLRLGDSKYF
D: NA; J: TRBJ1-1; size: NA; V: TRBV7-9; DNA: TGTGCCAGCAGCTTAGGGAGCCAGAACACTGAAGCTTTCTTT; CDR3: CASSLGSQNTEAFF
D: NA; J: TRBJ2-7; size: NA; V: TRBV3-1/TRBV3-2; DNA: TGTGCCAGCAGCCAAGGGACAGACTACGAGCAGTACTTC; CDR3: CASSQGTDYEQYF
D: TRBD1; J: TRBJ2-1; size: NA; V: TRBV18; DNA: TGTGCCAGCTCACCTCGACAGGGGGTGGATGAGCAGTTCTTC; CDR3: CASSPRQGVDEQFF
D: NA; J: TRBJ1-5; size: few; V: TRBV7-9; DNA: TGTGCCAGCAGACCTCCAGGGGATCATCAGCCCCAGCATTTT; CDR3: CASRPPGDHQPQHF
D: TRBD1; J: TRBJ2-5; size: once; V: TRBV6-5; DNA: TGTGCCAGCATCCGGGCAGGGGGTAGAGCGGAGACCCAGTACTTC; CDR3: CASIRAGGRAETQYF
D: NA; J: TRBJ1-1; size: NA; V: TRBV7-9; DNA: TGTGCCAGCAGCTATATTTGGGGCGGTAATGGGGCGCTCGCTGAAGCTTTCTTT; CDR3: CASSYIWGGNGALAEAFF
D: NA; J: TRBJ2-1; size: NA; V: TRBV7-9; DNA: TGTGCCAGCAGCCACAGGGTGGACTCCACCTACAATGAGCAGTTCTTC; CDR3: CASSHRVDSTYNEQFF
D: TRBD1; J: TRBJ1-4; size: NA; V: TRBV19; DNA: TGTGCCAGCCGGGACAGGAATTGGTACGGTAATGAAAAACTGTTTTTT; CDR3: CASRDRNWYGNEKLFF
D: NA; J: TRBJ1-2; size: few; V: TRBV2; DNA: TGTGCCAGCAGTGAAGGGGCAGGGACTTATGGCTACACCTTC; CDR3: CASSEGAGTYGYTF
D: NA; J: TRBJ1-2; size: NA; V: TRBV10-3; DNA: TGTGCCATCAGTTCACAGGGTAACTATGGCTACACCTTC; CDR3: CAISSQGNYGYTF
D: NA; J: TRBJ1-1; size: NA; V: TRBV5-1; DNA: TGCGCCAGCAGCTTGGGGGCGAGGAACACTGAAGCTTTCTTT; CDR3: CASSLGARNTEAFF
D: TRBD1; J: TRBJ1-1; size: NA; V: TRBV9; DNA: TGTGCCAGCAGCGTAGGGCCAGGGGGTAGAAGTGGGGAAGCTTTCTTT; CDR3: CASSVGPGGRSGEAFF
D: TRBD2; J: TRBJ2-2; size: NA; V: TRBV7-3; DNA: TGTGCCAGCAGCTTTGCGGGGGGGCTCACCGGGGAGCTGTTTTTT; CDR3: CASSFAGGLTGELFF
D: TRBD1; J: TRBJ1-2; size: NA; V: TRBV28; DNA: TGTGCCAGCAGCTCTACTGGACAGGGGTATGGCTACACCTTC; CDR3: CASSSTGQGYGYTF
D: NA; J: TRBJ1-6; size: NA; V: TRBV2; DNA: TGTGCCAGCAGTGTTTTAGGGACAAGTAATTCACCCCTCCACTTT; CDR3: CASSVLGTSNSPLHF